The 25 T cell receptor beta chains in this list originate from one sample, sequenced in a study of blood T cell repertoires in COVID-19. Using immunoSEQ multiplex PCR, the repertoire was profiled, and TCRdb retains in-frame clones only, with some absent. The data contain 250,000 to 300,000 clones, 89% of them singletons. Sequencing used peripheral blood. The receptors here all came from a woman in her thirties or forties who had recovered from COVID-19.

This chain links TRBV28 with TRBJ1-2; 12 bases agree with TRBD1. The J segment lost 7 bases and the V segment lost 4 bases, leaving 7 bases of the junction unmatched. The CDR3 loop spans 15 amino acids. CDR1 and CDR2 (germline): MDHEN, SYDVKM. The CDR3 loop is CASSSSGTGGGGYTF. The CDR3 coding sequence is TGTGCCAGCAGTTCCTCCGGGACAGGGGGCGGTGGCTACACCTTC.

J is TRBJ1-1 and V is TRBV19, with 9 bases matching TRBD1. CDR3 length equals 16 residues. Trimming removed 11 bases from V and 1 base from J; junction bases left unmatched: 14. Germline V lookup: CDR1 LNHDA, CDR2 SQIVND (reference sequence). The CDR3 sequence: CACSGVWDRENTEAFF. The CDR3 region has the DNA TGTGCCTGCTCCGGGGTGTGGGACAGGGAGAACACTGAAGCTTTCTTT.

The genes are TRBV20-1 and TRBJ2-3; TRBD2 aligns across 9 bases. J was trimmed by 4 bases and V by 3 bases; bases with no gene match: 2. In germline, CDR1 is DFQATT, CDR2 SNEGSKA (reference sequence). The CDR3 totals 13 residues. The CDR3, as DNA: TGCAGTGCTAGTAGCGGGGGTGCAGATACGCAGTATTTT. Its translation: CSASSGGADTQYF.

The chain joins TRBV19 to TRBJ2-2; the D is unclear. V was shortened by 6 bases and J by 1 base, with 6 bases between the two germline ends. Germline V gene lookup returns CDR1 LNHDA and CDR2 SQIVND (reference sequence). The CDR3 runs 13 residues. The CDR3 DNA follows: TGTGCCAGTAGAAGAGAGAACACCGGGGAGCTGTTTTTT. It translates to CASRRENTGELFF. Looking up the rest from reference TRBV19 and TRBJ2-2 gives the full variable domain: DGGITQSPKYLFRKEGQNVTLSCEQNLNHDAMYWYRQDPGQGLRLIYYSQIVNDFQKGDIAEGYSVSREKKESFPLTVTSAQKNPTAFYLCASRRENTGELFFGEGSRLTVL.

The chain combines TRBV11-2 with TRBJ2-5; D is uncertain. Trimming cost V 2 bases and J 5 bases, with 12 bases left between them. The V gene's germline CDR1 is SGHAT and CDR2 FQNNGV. The CDR3 covers 14 residues. Written as DNA, the CDR3 is TGTGCCAGCAGCTTATCAAGCCTCTCGGAGACCCAGTACTTC. As protein: CASSLSSLSETQYF.

This clone is a singleton in its sample. The V call is TRBV6-2 or TRBV6-3, the J call TRBJ2-3, with 7 nucleotides matching TRBD2. Trimming took 5 bases from V and 5 from J; bases not matched to a gene: 10. The CDR3 is made up of 15 amino acids. Germline CDR1 is MNHEY and CDR2 is SVGEGT. As DNA, the CDR3 is TGTGCCAGCAGTCACCGGACTAGAAAAAAAGATACGCAGTATTTT. It codes for CASSHRTRKKDTQYF.

V gene TRBV2 combines with J gene TRBJ2-7; D unresolved. The CDR3 loop spans 14 amino acids. The V and J ends lost 4 bases and 3 bases respectively, with 13 bases between them. Germline-derived CDR1 and CDR2 are SNHLY and FYNNEI. CDR3 loop: CASSGGRQNYEQYF. The CDR3 coding sequence is TGTGCCAGCAGTGGAGGTAGGCAGAACTACGAGCAGTACTTC.

The V gene is TRBV10-3, the J gene TRBJ2-2, with 7 bases aligning to TRBD1. Trimming took 5 bases from V and 0 from J; bases not matched to a gene: 6. Germline CDR1 and CDR2: ENHRY and SYGVKD. CDR3 length: 16 residues. The CDR3 region is CAISPRGTANTGELFF. DNA of the CDR3: TGTGCCATCAGTCCCAGGGGGACAGCGAACACCGGGGAGCTGTTTTTT.

The gene calls are TRBV20-1 and TRBJ2-7, with 9 bases identical to TRBD1. The ends lost 3 bases at V and 5 bases at J; junction bases unmatched: 11. CDR1 is DFQATT and CDR2 is SNEGSKA in the germline V gene (reference sequence). The CDR3 has 15 amino acids. The CDR3 here is CSASGTGQGRDEQYF. CDR3 coding DNA: TGCAGTGCTAGTGGAACGGGACAGGGTAGGGACGAGCAGTACTTC.

The CDR3 DNA is TGTGCCAGCAGCGTAGGGGGAGGGTTTTGGACTGAAGCTTTCTTT. Encoded protein: CASSVGGGFWTEAFF. This rearrangement joins TRBV9 to TRBJ1-1, with unresolved D. V lost 0 bases, J lost 5 bases, and 14 bases lay in between. Germline V gene sequence: CDR1 SGDLS, CDR2 YYNGEE. The CDR3 runs 15 residues.

The chain couples TRBV2 to TRBJ1-2; D possibly corresponds to TRBD1 (5 bases). Between the trimmed V and J ends, which lost 2 bases and 3 bases, there was a span of 7 bases. This CDR3 has 13 amino acids. Germline CDR1 and CDR2: SNHLY and FYNNEI. The CDR3: CASSESRDYGYTF. The CDR3 bases are TGTGCCAGCAGTGAAAGCAGGGACTATGGCTACACCTTC.

The chain recombines TRBV4-2 with TRBJ2-1, with TRBD2 matching 10 bases. Germline V gives CDR1 LGHNA, CDR2 YNFKEQ. This CDR3 spans 16 amino acids. The ends lost 4 bases at V and 4 bases at J; junction bases unmatched: 7. The chain's CDR3 is CASSPHWTSGYNEQFF. The CDR3 DNA reads as TGTGCCAGCAGCCCCCACTGGACTAGCGGTTACAATGAGCAGTTCTTC.

The genes are TRBV5-8 and TRBJ1-2; TRBD1 matches at 7 bases. Germline V gene sequence: CDR1 SGHTS, CDR2 YDEGEE. The CDR3 length is 18 residues. J lost 0 bases, V lost 2 bases, and 13 bases had no gene match. The CDR3 spells CASSFRQGLRRANYGYTF. DNA for the CDR3: TGTGCCAGCAGCTTTCGACAGGGCTTACGGCGCGCTAACTATGGCTACACCTTC.

The V and J genes are TRBV10-3 and TRBJ1-5, with 9 bases lining up with TRBD1. CDR1 and CDR2 from the germline V gene are ENHRY and SYGVKD. With V trimmed by 4 bases and J by 0 bases, 7 bases remained unmatched. This CDR3 spans 17 amino acids. The CDR3 DNA is TGTGCCATCAGTGCCGGACAGGGGTTCGGTAGCAATCAGCCCCAGCATTTT. Its translation is CAISAGQGFGSNQPQHF.

This chain joins TRBV19 and TRBJ2-2; TRBD1 matches 11 bases. V was pared by 3 bases and J by 6 bases, with 9 bases of the junction left unmatched. The CDR3 sequence is 17 residues long. Germline values: CDR1 LNHDA, CDR2 SQIVND (reference sequence). The CDR3 reads CASSIHTDRGRAGELFF. The DNA of the CDR3 is TGTGCCAGTAGTATCCACACGGACAGGGGGCGCGCCGGGGAGCTGTTTTTT.

The rearrangement links TRBV2 to TRBJ2-3; the match to TRBD1 covers 9 bases. The J segment lost 4 bases and the V segment lost 6 bases, leaving 11 bases of the junction unmatched. Looked up from germline, CDR1 is SNHLY and CDR2 is FYNNEI. There are 16 residues in the CDR3. DNA of the CDR3: TGTGCCAGCAGAGGCCTACAGGGGGCGTTGGCAGATACGCAGTATTTT. It yields the protein CASRGLQGALADTQYF.

The chain is built from TRBV5-1 and TRBJ2-3, with 11 bases lining up with TRBD1. The trim removed 0 bases at V and 3 bases at J, leaving 3 bases unmatched. The CDR3 is 16 amino acids. Germline V lookup: CDR1 SGHRS, CDR2 YFSETQ. CDR3 sequence: CASSLDRDRGTDTQYF. For the CDR3, the DNA is TGCGCCAGCAGCTTGGATAGGGACAGGGGGACAGATACGCAGTATTTT.

The chain employs TRBV28 and TRBJ2-2; TRBD1 is a possible D gene (5 bases). V lost 3 bases, J lost 6 bases, and 8 bases lay in between. CDR1 MDHEN and CDR2 SYDVKM come from the germline V gene. The CDR3 consists of 13 residues. The chain's CDR3 is CASSFRDAGELFF. Written as DNA, the CDR3 is TGTGCCAGCAGTTTCAGGGATGCCGGGGAGCTGTTTTTT.

This sequence joins TRBV6-2 or TRBV6-3 and TRBJ1-1; D not certain. V lost 2 bases to trimming and J lost 5 bases, with 12 bases between them. The CDR3 has 14 amino acids. The germline gives CDR1 MNHEY, CDR2 SVGEGT. The CDR3, as DNA: TGTGCCAGCAGTTACGGAGTAAGGAGGACTGAAGCTTTCTTT. It translates to CASSYGVRRTEAFF.

The chain joins TRBV28 to TRBJ1-5; 8 bases are a match to TRBD1. V shed 5 bases and J 6 bases; nucleotides not matched to a gene: 9. Germline loops: CDR1 MDHEN, CDR2 SYDVKM. The CDR3 has 15 residues. CDR3 nucleotides: TGTGCCAGCAGTAAACAGGGGGGGGGAGGTCAGCCCCAGCATTTT. Translating it yields CASSKQGGGGQPQHF.

This chain connects TRBV9 to TRBJ2-1, with 7 bases that match TRBD2. Germline trimming cut 4 bases from V and 7 bases from J; bases unmatched to any gene: 8. Per germline, CDR1 SGDLS and CDR2 YYNGEE. CDR3 length equals 14 residues. In DNA, the CDR3 is TGTGCCAGCAGCCCCCCTGGGGGGGTTAATGAGCAGTTCTTC. Its translation: CASSPPGGVNEQFF.

This chain uses TRBV11-3 with TRBJ2-1; possible D gene TRBD1, 5 bases. The CDR3 has 13 residues. In germline, CDR1 is SGHNT, CDR2 YENEEA. Trimming took off 0 bases at V and 6 bases at J, with 6 bases between the two ends. CDR3 sequence reads: CASSLDQGNEQFF. The CDR3 region has the DNA TGTGCCAGCAGCTTAGATCAGGGCAATGAGCAGTTCTTC.

J is TRBJ1-5 and V is TRBV19; 7 bases agree with TRBD1. Per germline, CDR1 LNHDA and CDR2 SQIVND (reference sequence). This CDR3 region has 15 residues. After removal of 9 bases from V and 6 bases from J, the junction contained 14 bases not matched to a gene. The CDR3 nucleotides read TGTGCCAGCTCACTCTACACAGGGGATATTCAGCCCCAGCATTTT. Protein sequence: CASSLYTGDIQPQHF. The whole variable domain, filled in from reference TRBV19 and TRBJ1-5, reads DGGITQSPKYLFRKEGQNVTLSCEQNLNHDAMYWYRQDPGQGLRLIYYSQIVNDFQKGDIAEGYSVSREKKESFPLTVTSAQKNPTAFYLCASSLYTGDIQPQHFGDGTRLSIL.

The CDR3 DNA reads as TGTGCCTGCGGGACTAGCTCATCACTCGGAGAGACCCAGTACTTC. This gives the protein CACGTSSSLGETQYF. The rearrangement links TRBV30 to TRBJ2-5, with 9 bases aligning to TRBD2. The CDR3 contains 15 residues. The germline CDR1 and CDR2 sequences are GTSNPN and SVGIG (reference sequence). Trimming at V came to 6 bases and at J to 4 bases, leaving 12 bases not matched to a gene.

The chain has TRBV18 and TRBJ2-7; TRBD1 matches 7 bases. The trim removed 3 bases at V and 1 base at J, leaving 3 bases unmatched. There are 14 residues in the CDR3. Per germline, CDR1 KGHSH and CDR2 LQKENI. DNA of the CDR3: TGTGCCAGCTCACCCTCGGACAGGTCCTACGAGCAGTACGTC. It encodes CASSPSDRSYEQYV.